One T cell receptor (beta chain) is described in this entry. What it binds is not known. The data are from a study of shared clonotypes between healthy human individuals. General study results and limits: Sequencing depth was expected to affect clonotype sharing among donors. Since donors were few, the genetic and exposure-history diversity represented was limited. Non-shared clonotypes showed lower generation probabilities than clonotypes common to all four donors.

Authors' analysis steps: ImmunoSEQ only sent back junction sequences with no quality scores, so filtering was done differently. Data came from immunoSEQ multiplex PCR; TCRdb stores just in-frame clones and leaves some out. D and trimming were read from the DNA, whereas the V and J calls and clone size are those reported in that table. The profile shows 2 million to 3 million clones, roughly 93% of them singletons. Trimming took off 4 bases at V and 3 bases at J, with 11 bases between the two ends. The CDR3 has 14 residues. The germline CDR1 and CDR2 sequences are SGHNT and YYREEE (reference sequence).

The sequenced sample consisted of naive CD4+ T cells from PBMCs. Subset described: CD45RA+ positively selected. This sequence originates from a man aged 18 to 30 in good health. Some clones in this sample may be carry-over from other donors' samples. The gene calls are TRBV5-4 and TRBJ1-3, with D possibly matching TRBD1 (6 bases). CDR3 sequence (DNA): TGTGCCAGCAGCATGGCGGACAGTGGAAACACCATATATTTT. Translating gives CASSMADSGNTIYF.